A single T cell receptor beta chain is shown here with its context. This entry is derived from a study of blood T cell repertoires in COVID-19. Across the study: Collection of acute and convalescent COVID-19 samples took place in the United States, Italy and Spain.

Germline values: CDR1 SGHNT, CDR2 YYREEE (reference sequence). The ends lost 5 bases at V and 8 bases at J; junction bases unmatched: 12. The CDR3 runs to 17 residues. The assay was immunoSEQ multiplex PCR, and TCRdb's table has in-frame clones only and misses some. The data hold 75,000 to 100,000 clones, with approximately 81% observed a single time. The rearrangement uses TRBV5-4 and TRBJ2-1, with 14 bases aligning to TRBD2. The sequence was obtained from a man in his fifties or sixties with acute or convalescent COVID-19. Specimen: peripheral blood. The CDR3 nucleotides are TGTGCCAGCAGAGATGGGACTAGCGGGAGAAGGATAGATGAGCAGTTCTTC. Encoded protein: CASRDGTSGRRIDEQFF.